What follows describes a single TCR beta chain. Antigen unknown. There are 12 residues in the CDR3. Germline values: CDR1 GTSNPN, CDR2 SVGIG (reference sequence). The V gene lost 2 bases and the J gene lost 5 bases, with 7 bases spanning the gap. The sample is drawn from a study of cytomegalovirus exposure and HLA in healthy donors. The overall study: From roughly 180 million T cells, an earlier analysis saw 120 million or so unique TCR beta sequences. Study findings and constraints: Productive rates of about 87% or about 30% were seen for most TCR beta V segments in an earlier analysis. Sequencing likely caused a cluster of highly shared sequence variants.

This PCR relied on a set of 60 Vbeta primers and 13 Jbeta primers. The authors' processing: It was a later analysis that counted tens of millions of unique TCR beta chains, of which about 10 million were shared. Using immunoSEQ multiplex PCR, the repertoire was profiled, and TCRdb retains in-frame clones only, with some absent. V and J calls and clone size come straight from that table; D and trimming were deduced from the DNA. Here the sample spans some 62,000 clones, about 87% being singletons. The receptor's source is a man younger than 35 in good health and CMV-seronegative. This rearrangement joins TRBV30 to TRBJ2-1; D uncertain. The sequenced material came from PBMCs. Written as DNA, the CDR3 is TGTGCCTGGAGTCCCTATAACAATGAGCAGTTCTTC. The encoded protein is CAWSPYNNEQFF.